The next 11 T cell receptor beta chains were all read from a single sample in a study of post-analysis software for immune sequencing data. TCR beta cDNA libraries included unique molecular identifiers. MiXCR was run by TCRdb on the PCR reads, yielding one entry per CDR3 protein. Among about 160,000 distinct CDR3 sequences listed, under 40% were seen once. This specimen consisted of blood, obtained after autologous hematopoietic stem cell transplantation. The receptors come from a girl between 10 and 17 years old with multiple sclerosis.

This chain connects TRBV6-2 or TRBV6-3 to TRBJ2-5; possible D gene TRBD2, 5 bases. Germline assignment: CDR1 MNHEY and CDR2 SVGEGT. Trimming took 5 bases from V and 2 from J, leaving 15 bases between them. The CDR3 covers 15 residues. The CDR3 protein is CASSLRSSPQETQYF. CDR3 in DNA: TGTGCCAGCAGTCTACGATCTAGCCCACAAGAGACCCAGTACTTC.

This chain connects TRBV15 to TRBJ2-5, with TRBD1 matching over 8 bases. This CDR3 region has 16 residues. The germline CDR1 and CDR2 sequences are LNHNV and YYDKDF (reference sequence). The trim removed 3 bases at V and 2 bases at J, leaving 8 bases unmatched. The CDR3 loop is CATSRGSGTGQETQYF. The DNA for the CDR3 is TGTGCCACCAGCAGGGGGTCCGGGACAGGTCAAGAGACCCAGTACTTC.

J is TRBJ2-5 and V is TRBV20-1; the D is unclear. The J call may be faulty, since TRBJ2-7 better matches the DNA end. The CDR3 runs to 14 residues. Germline CDR1 and CDR2: DFQATT and SNEGSKA (reference sequence). The CDR3, as DNA: TGCAGTGCTAGGGAAGCTCGCAGTGTATACGAGCAGTACTTC. Translation gives CSAREARSVYEQYF.

The chain couples TRBV29-1 to TRBJ2-1; 11 bases line up with TRBD2. V dropped 7 bases and J dropped 7; count of bases not matched to a gene: 12. The CDR3 is made up of 15 amino acids. Germline loops: CDR1 SQVTM, CDR2 ANQGSEA. The CDR3 region has the DNA TGCAGCGCTGGTCGACTAGCGGGAATCAGTAATGAGCAGTTCTTC. Translated: CSAGRLAGISNEQFF.

The genes are TRBV6-5 and TRBJ2-3; D unresolved. The CDR3 sequence is 14 residues long. Trimming shortened V by 10 bases and J by 3 bases, and 17 bases separated the two germline ends. Germline CDR1 is MNHEY and CDR2 is SVGAGI. The CDR3 is CANSQGTSTDTQYF. Here the CDR3 DNA reads TGTGCCAACAGCCAAGGTACCAGTACAGATACGCAGTATTTT.

The chain couples TRBV5-1 to TRBJ2-3; 7 bases map to TRBD2. The germline CDR1 and CDR2 sequences are SGHRS and YFSETQ. V lost 3 bases to trimming and J lost 3 bases; unmatched junction nucleotides: 10. The CDR3 spans 16 residues. CDR3 loop: CASSSAREGRTDTQYF. CDR3 bases: TGCGCCAGCAGCTCAGCCAGGGAGGGCCGGACAGATACGCAGTATTTT.

The chain carries TRBV7-2 and TRBJ1-2; 8 bases align to TRBD1. The CDR3 contains 14 residues. CDR1 SGHTA and CDR2 FQGNSA come from the germline V gene. V lost 5 bases, J lost 4 bases, and 6 bases stayed unmatched. The CDR3 loop is CASSAGTGPYGYTF. CDR3 in DNA: TGTGCCAGCAGCGCGGGGACAGGCCCCTATGGCTACACCTTC.

This chain uses TRBV6-2 or TRBV6-3 with TRBJ2-7, with D perhaps matching TRBD2 (6 bases). The CDR3 sequence is 15 residues long. The V gene's germline CDR1 is MNHEY and CDR2 SVGEGT. Trimming removed 6 bases from V and 2 bases from J, with 17 bases in between. CDR3 bases: TGTGCCAGCAGAGAAACGGGACTCACAGCCTACGAGCAGTACTTC. Translated: CASRETGLTAYEQYF.

This sequence joins TRBV28 and TRBJ1-5, with no clear D. The CDR3 is 12 amino acids. The germline V gene encodes CDR1 MDHEN and CDR2 SYDVKM. Trimming left V 2 bases short and J 6 bases short, with 5 bases between. In nucleotides, the CDR3 is TGTGCCAGCAGTTTAGTCGGTCAGCCCCAGCATTTT. Amino acids: CASSLVGQPQHF. The full variable domain, completed using reference TRBV28 and TRBJ1-5, is DVKVTQSSRYLVKRTGEKVFLECVQDMDHENMFWYRQDPGLGLRLIYFSYDVKMKEKGDIPEGYSVSREKKERFSLILESASTNQTSMYLCASSLVGQPQHFGDGTRLSIL.

This chain joins TRBV11-2 and TRBJ2-3, with D possibly being TRBD2 (5 bases). This CDR3 is built from 16 residues. Germline CDR1 SGHAT, CDR2 FQNNGV. V lost 5 bases, J lost 4 bases, and 19 bases lay in between. In DNA, the CDR3 is TGTGCCAGCAGCCGCGGTTCAATACCGGGATCAGATACGCAGTATTTT. Its protein product is CASSRGSIPGSDTQYF.

This chain connects TRBV5-6 to TRBJ2-7; possible D gene TRBD2, 5 bases. This CDR3 comprises 13 residues. Trimming stripped 5 bases from V and 1 base from J, with 10 bases between. Germline V gives CDR1 SGHDT, CDR2 YYEEEE. This CDR3 is CASSPEGSYEQYF. CDR3 coding DNA: TGTGCCAGCAGTCCCGAGGGTTCCTACGAGCAGTACTTC.